The 21 T cell receptor beta chains below all came from one sample that was sequenced in a study of identical twins. A single record per CDR3 protein comes from TCRdb applying MiXCR to the 5' RACE reads. The sample holds about 920,000 distinct CDR3 sequences, roughly 12% seen once. These data were also filed under a second study, of yellow fever vaccine responses in identical twins.

Sequencing was carried out using PBMCs. Source of these receptors: a woman under 30 in good health.

This clonotype was seen repeatedly, ten times or more. This chain links TRBV28 with TRBJ2-2; tentatively, D is TRBD1 (6 bases). V was shortened by 6 bases and J by 6 bases, with 11 bases between the two germline ends. The CDR3 contains 13 residues. Germline loops: CDR1 MDHEN, CDR2 SYDVKM. CDR3 DNA: TGTGCCAGCAGACAACAGGGCCCCGGGGAGCTGTTTTTT. This encodes CASRQQGPGELFF.

The rearrangement links TRBV2 to TRBJ2-1; 7 bases are shared with TRBD2. CDR1 and CDR2 (germline): SNHLY, FYNNEI. J was trimmed by 4 bases and V by 2 bases; bases with no gene match: 5. CDR3 length: 15 amino acids. CDR3 protein: CASSESGEGYNEQFF. As DNA, the CDR3 is TGTGCCAGCAGTGAAAGCGGGGAGGGATACAATGAGCAGTTCTTC. Based on the CDR3 plus reference TRBV2 and TRBJ2-1, the full variable domain is EPEVTQTPSHQVTQMGQEVILRCVPISNHLYFYWYRQILGQKVEFLVSFYNNEISEKSEIFDDQFSVERPDGSNFTLKIRSTKLEDSAMYFCASSESGEGYNEQFFGPGTRLTVL.

This chain connects TRBV3-1 to TRBJ2-1, with 7 bases that match TRBD2. This CDR3 contains 12 residues. V dropped 4 bases and J dropped 11; count of bases not matched to a gene: 5. Germline CDR1 is LGHDT and CDR2 is YNNKEL (reference sequence). CDR3 coding DNA: TGTGCCAGCAGCCTTTCGGGGGGTCAGCAGTTCTTC. As protein: CASSLSGGQQFF.

The rearrangement uses TRBV14 and TRBJ2-3, with 12 bases that match TRBD2. The CDR3 consists of 18 residues. Germline V gene data show CDR1 as SGHDN and CDR2 as FVKESK. Trimming cost V 0 bases and J 3 bases; bases outside gene matches: 7. CDR3 DNA: TGTGCCAGCAGCCAAGAGCTAGCGGGGGGGCTGAGTACAGATACGCAGTATTTT. Translation: CASSQELAGGLSTDTQYF.

The V and J genes are TRBV7-8 and TRBJ2-1; 10 nucleotides agree with TRBD2. With V trimmed by 5 bases and J by 8 bases, 12 bases remained unmatched. The CDR3 is 16 amino acids. CDR1 is SGHVS and CDR2 is FQNEAQ in the germline V gene. Written as DNA, the CDR3 is TGTGCCAGCAGCCCAGGTTCTAGCGGGAGTAACCATGAGCAGTTCTTC. It codes for CASSPGSSGSNHEQFF. Variable domain in full (rest from reference TRBV7-8 and TRBJ2-1): GAGVSQSPRYKVAKRGQDVALRCDPISGHVSLFWYQQALGQGPEFLTYFQNEAQLDKSGLPSDRFFAERPEGSVSTLKIQRTQQEDSAVYLCASSPGSSGSNHEQFFGPGTRLTVL.

The table lists this clonotype with a few counts. The rearrangement joins TRBV12-3 or TRBV12-4 to TRBJ2-7; 8 bases match TRBD2. The CDR3 sequence is 15 residues long. V lost 6 bases, J lost 4 bases, and 11 bases stayed unmatched. The CDR3 loop is CASSLGRGLGYEQYF. The CDR3 region has the DNA TGTGCCAGCAGCTTGGGTAGGGGACTAGGGTACGAGCAGTACTTC.

J is TRBJ2-5 and V is TRBV28; 11 positions agree with TRBD2. Germline CDR1 and CDR2: MDHEN and SYDVKM. The ends lost 6 bases at V and 4 bases at J; junction bases unmatched: 10. The CDR3 sequence is 16 residues long. CDR3 nucleotide sequence: TGTGCCAGCAGCCGGGAGGGACTAGCGGTGGGAGAGACCCAGTACTTC. Protein: CASSREGLAVGETQYF.

V is TRBV11-2 and J is TRBJ2-5; 11 nucleotides agree with TRBD2. J was trimmed by 4 bases and V by 4 bases; bases with no gene match: 14. This CDR3 has 18 amino acids. Looked up from germline, CDR1 is SGHAT and CDR2 is FQNNGV. This chain's CDR3 is CASSSRLAGHSRGETQYF. The CDR3 coding sequence is TGTGCCAGCAGCTCCAGACTAGCGGGGCACTCTCGGGGAGAGACCCAGTACTTC. The variable domain in full, with the rest retrieved from reference TRBV11-2 and TRBJ2-5, is EAGVAQSPRYKIIEKRQSVAFWCNPISGHATLYWYQQILGQGPKLLIQFQNNGVVDDSQLPKDRFSAERLKGVDSTLKIQPAKLEDSAVYLCASSSRLAGHSRGETQYFGPGTRLLVL.

This clonotype was detected only a few times. The gene calls are TRBV7-8 and TRBJ2-2, with 11 bases that match TRBD1. V lost 5 bases to trimming and J lost 3 bases; unmatched junction nucleotides: 5. Per germline, CDR1 SGHVS and CDR2 FQNEAQ. The CDR3 is 16 residues long. CDR3 coding DNA: TGTGCCAGCAGCGTGGACAGGGGGCGCGACACCGGGGAGCTGTTTTTT. As protein: CASSVDRGRDTGELFF.

The gene calls are TRBV20-1 and TRBJ2-7, with 12 nucleotides matching TRBD1. This CDR3 has 15 amino acids. Germline V gives CDR1 DFQATT, CDR2 SNEGSKA (reference sequence). With 4 bases clipped from V and 5 bases from J, the junction kept 9 bases outside the gene matches. Here the CDR3 reads CSATRDRGRGNEQYF. As DNA, the CDR3 is TGCAGTGCTACCCGGGACAGGGGGCGAGGAAACGAGCAGTACTTC.

V gene TRBV20-1 combines with J gene TRBJ2-3; D is unresolved. Trimming stripped 0 bases from V and 3 bases from J, with 13 bases between. The germline V gene encodes CDR1 DFQATT and CDR2 SNEGSKA (reference sequence). CDR3 size: 15 residues. The CDR3 DNA follows: TGCAGTGCTAGAGATCAGGTCCGAGCAACAGATACGCAGTATTTT. Its protein product is CSARDQVRATDTQYF.

This clonotype was counted a few times. The chain couples TRBV5-1 to TRBJ2-6; no definite D call. Germline CDR1 and CDR2: SGHRS and YFSETQ. V dropped 0 bases and J dropped 2 bases, with 6 bases sitting between them. This CDR3 contains 15 residues. This CDR3 reads CASSLGATGANVLTF. As DNA, the CDR3 is TGCGCCAGCAGCTTGGGAGCAACTGGGGCCAACGTCCTGACTTTC.

This clonotype was counted ten times or more. The chain links TRBV6-2 or TRBV6-3 to TRBJ2-2; the D call may be TRBD1 or TRBD2 (5 bases each). The V and J ends lost 2 bases and 3 bases respectively, with 13 bases between them. The CDR3 spans 16 residues. Per the germline V gene, CDR1 is MNHEY and CDR2 is SVGEGT. CDR3 in amino acids: CASSYPWGRYTGELFF. The CDR3 region has the DNA TGTGCCAGCAGTTACCCTTGGGGGAGATACACCGGGGAGCTGTTTTTT.

This clonotype came up a few times. The chain carries TRBV3-1 and TRBJ2-7; D might be TRBD1 (6 bases). The CDR3 contains 14 residues. CDR1 LGHDT and CDR2 YNNKEL come from the germline V gene (reference sequence). V gave up 0 bases and J gave up 2 bases, with 8 bases separating them. The CDR3 nucleotides are TGTGCCAGCAGCCAAGATAGGGACACCTACGAGCAGTACGTC. Residues: CASSQDRDTYEQYV.

In this sample, this clonotype turned up many times. The CDR3 protein is CASSQYTFRTSRLTGELFF. In nucleotides, the CDR3 is TGCGCCAGCAGCCAATATACTTTTAGGACTAGCAGACTTACCGGGGAGCTGTTTTTT. The chain couples TRBV4-1 to TRBJ2-2, with 8 bases fitting TRBD2. CDR3 length: 19 residues. Germline V lookup: CDR1 MGHRA, CDR2 YSYEKL. The ends lost 2 bases at V and 5 bases at J; junction bases unmatched: 16.

This clonotype was seen a few times. This chain connects TRBV20-1 to TRBJ2-1; perhaps TRBD2 as D (5 bases). Per germline, CDR1 DFQATT and CDR2 SNEGSKA (reference sequence). Deletions cut 6 bases from V and 6 bases from J, with 12 bases between. CDR3 size: 12 residues. CDR3 region: CSAPKTINEQFF. CDR3 DNA sequence: TGCAGTGCACCAAAGACTATCAATGAGCAGTTCTTC.

This clonotype was detected only a few times. V gene TRBV12-3 or TRBV12-4 combines with J gene TRBJ2-7; D tentatively reads TRBD1 or TRBD2 (6 bases each). With 7 bases removed from V and 0 bases from J, the gap between germline ends came to 13 bases. The CDR3 loop spans 14 amino acids. The CDR3 loop reads CASTSGGPSYEQYF. CDR3 coding DNA: TGTGCCAGCACCTCTGGGGGGCCCTCCTACGAGCAGTACTTC.

This clonotype was counted at least ten times. The rearrangement links TRBV7-9 to TRBJ2-5, with 10 bases aligning to TRBD1. Germline trimming cut 5 bases from V and 1 base from J; bases unmatched to any gene: 7. Germline V gene data show CDR1 as SEHNR and CDR2 as FQNEAQ (reference sequence). The length of the CDR3 is 16 residues. The CDR3, as DNA: TGTGCCAGCAGCGGTACCGGGACAGGGGCCCAAGAGACCCAGTACTTC. Translated: CASSGTGTGAQETQYF.

The V gene is TRBV20-1, the J gene TRBJ2-1; a possible D gene is TRBD1 (7 bases). V gave up 6 bases and J gave up 10 bases, with 34 bases separating them. Germline lookup yields CDR1 DFQATT and CDR2 SNEGSKA (reference sequence). This CDR3 has 18 amino acids. CDR3 bases: TGCAGTGCGCGTCGATACCTTAGTCCTAGCGTTTCCAGGGGGGAGCAGTTCTTC. Protein: CSARRYLSPSVSRGEQFF.

The chain couples TRBV5-1 to TRBJ2-1; TRBD2 aligns across 10 bases. V was pared by 9 bases and J by 6 bases, with 9 bases of the junction left unmatched. CDR1 is SGHRS and CDR2 is YFSETQ in the germline V gene. There are 14 residues in the CDR3. CDR3 DNA: TGCGCCACGGCAGCGGGAGGGCAGATCAATGAGCAGTTCTTC. This gives the protein CATAAGGQINEQFF.

This clonotype came up many times. The chain employs TRBV4-1 and TRBJ2-5; no clear D gene. CDR3 length: 13 amino acids. CDR1 MGHRA and CDR2 YSYEKL come from the germline V gene. Between the trimmed V and J ends, which lost 2 bases and 4 bases, there was a span of 8 bases. CDR3 in DNA: TGCGCCAGCAGCCAAAAAAGACGAGAGACCCAGTACTTC. Protein sequence: CASSQKRRETQYF.